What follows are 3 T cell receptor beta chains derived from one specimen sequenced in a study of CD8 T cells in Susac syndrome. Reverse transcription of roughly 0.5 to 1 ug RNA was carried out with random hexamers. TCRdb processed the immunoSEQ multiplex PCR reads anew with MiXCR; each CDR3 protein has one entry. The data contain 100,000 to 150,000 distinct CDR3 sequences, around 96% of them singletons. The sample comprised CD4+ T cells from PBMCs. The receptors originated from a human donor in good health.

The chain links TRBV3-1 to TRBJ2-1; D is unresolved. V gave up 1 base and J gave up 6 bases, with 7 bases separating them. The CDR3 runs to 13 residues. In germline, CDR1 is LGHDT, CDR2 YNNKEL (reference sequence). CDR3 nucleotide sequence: TGTGCCAGCAGCCAAGCCGCGGCCAATGAGCAGTTCTTC. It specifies CASSQAAANEQFF.

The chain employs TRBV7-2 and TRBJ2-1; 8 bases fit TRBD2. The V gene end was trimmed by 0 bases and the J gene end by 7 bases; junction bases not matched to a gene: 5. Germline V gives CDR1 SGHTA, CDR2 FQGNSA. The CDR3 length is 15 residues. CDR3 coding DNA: TGTGCCAGCAGCTTAGCCAGCGGGAGAACTAATGAGCAGTTCTTC. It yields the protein CASSLASGRTNEQFF.

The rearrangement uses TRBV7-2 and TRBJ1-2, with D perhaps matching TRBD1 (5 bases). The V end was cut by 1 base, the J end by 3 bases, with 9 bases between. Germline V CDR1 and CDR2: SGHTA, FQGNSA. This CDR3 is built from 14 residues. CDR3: CASSLVGADYGYTF. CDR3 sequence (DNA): TGTGCCAGCAGCTTAGTTGGGGCCGACTATGGCTACACCTTC.